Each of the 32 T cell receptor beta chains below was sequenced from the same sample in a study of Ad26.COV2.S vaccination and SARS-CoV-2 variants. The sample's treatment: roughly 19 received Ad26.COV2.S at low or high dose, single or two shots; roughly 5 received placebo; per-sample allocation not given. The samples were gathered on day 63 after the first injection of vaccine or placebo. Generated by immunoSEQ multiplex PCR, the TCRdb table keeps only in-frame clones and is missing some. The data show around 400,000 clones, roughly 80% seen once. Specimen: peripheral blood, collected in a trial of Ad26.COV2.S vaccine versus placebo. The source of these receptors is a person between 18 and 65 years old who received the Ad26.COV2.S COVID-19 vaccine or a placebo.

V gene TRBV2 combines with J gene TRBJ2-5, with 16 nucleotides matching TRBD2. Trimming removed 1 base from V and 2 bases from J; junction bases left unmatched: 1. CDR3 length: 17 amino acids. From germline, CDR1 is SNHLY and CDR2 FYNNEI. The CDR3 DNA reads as TGTGCCAGCAGTGAAGGGGGACTAGCGGGAGGGCAAGAGACCCAGTACTTC. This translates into CASSEGGLAGGQETQYF.

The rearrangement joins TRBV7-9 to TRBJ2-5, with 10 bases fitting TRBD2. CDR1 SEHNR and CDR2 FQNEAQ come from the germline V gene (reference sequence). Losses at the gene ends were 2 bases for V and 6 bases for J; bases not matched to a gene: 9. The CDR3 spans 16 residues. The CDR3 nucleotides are TGTGCCAGCAGCTTATTCGCTAGCGGGAGTGGGAAGACCCAGTACTTC. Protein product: CASSLFASGSGKTQYF. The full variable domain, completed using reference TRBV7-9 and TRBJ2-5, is DTGVSQNPRHKITKRGQNVTFRCDPISEHNRLYWYRQTLGQGPEFLTYFQNEAQLEKSRLLSDRFSAERPKGSFSTLEIQRTEQGDSAMYLCASSLFASGSGKTQYFGPGTRLLVL.

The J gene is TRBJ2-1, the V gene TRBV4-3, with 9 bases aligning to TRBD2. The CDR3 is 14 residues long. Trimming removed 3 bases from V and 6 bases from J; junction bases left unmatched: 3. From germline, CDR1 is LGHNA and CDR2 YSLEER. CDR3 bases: TGCGCCAGCAGCCAGGGCGGGGGGGTCAATGAGCAGTTCTTC. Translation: CASSQGGGVNEQFF.

The CDR3 loop reads CASSGGGDTEAFF. The CDR3 region has the DNA TGCGCCAGTTCGGGGGGCGGAGATACTGAAGCTTTCTTT. The chain uses TRBV5-1 and TRBJ1-1, with D maybe TRBD1 (6 bases). The CDR3 totals 13 residues. Trimming took off 8 bases at V and 5 bases at J, with 16 bases between the two ends. The V gene's germline CDR1 is SGHRS and CDR2 YFSETQ.

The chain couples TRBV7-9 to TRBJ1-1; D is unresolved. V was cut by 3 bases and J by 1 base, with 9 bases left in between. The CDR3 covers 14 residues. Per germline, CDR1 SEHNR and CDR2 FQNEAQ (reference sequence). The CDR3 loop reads CASSFPRGNTEAFF. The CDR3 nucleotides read TGTGCCAGCAGCTTCCCCAGAGGGAACACTGAAGCTTTCTTT.

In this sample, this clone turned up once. CDR3 nucleotide sequence: TGTGCCAGCAGCTACCCTACAGGGTTGGACTATGGCTACACCTTC. Its protein product is CASSYPTGLDYGYTF. This sequence joins TRBV5-4 and TRBJ1-2; a possible D gene is TRBD1 (6 bases). Germline values: CDR1 SGHNT, CDR2 YYREEE (reference sequence). Trimming cost V 3 bases and J 3 bases, with 15 bases left between them. The CDR3 runs to 15 residues.

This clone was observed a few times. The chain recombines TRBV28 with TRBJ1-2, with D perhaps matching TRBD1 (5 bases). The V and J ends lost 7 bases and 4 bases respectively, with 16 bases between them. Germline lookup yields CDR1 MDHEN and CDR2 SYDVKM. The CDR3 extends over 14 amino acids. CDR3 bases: TGTGCCAGCACCCAGTCGACAGTCCTCTATGGCTACACCTTC. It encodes CASTQSTVLYGYTF.

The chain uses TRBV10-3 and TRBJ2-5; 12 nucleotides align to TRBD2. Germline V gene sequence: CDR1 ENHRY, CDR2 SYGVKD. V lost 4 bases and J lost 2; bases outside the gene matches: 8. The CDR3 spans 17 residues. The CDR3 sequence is CAISGASGGDPQETQYF. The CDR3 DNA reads TGTGCCATCAGTGGGGCTAGCGGGGGGGACCCACAAGAGACCCAGTACTTC.

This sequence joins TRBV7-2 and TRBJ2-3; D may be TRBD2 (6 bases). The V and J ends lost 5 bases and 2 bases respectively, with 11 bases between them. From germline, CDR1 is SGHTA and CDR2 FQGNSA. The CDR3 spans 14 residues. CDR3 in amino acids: CASSIGLNTDTQYF. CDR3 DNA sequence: TGTGCCAGCAGCATTGGACTAAACACAGATACGCAGTATTTT.

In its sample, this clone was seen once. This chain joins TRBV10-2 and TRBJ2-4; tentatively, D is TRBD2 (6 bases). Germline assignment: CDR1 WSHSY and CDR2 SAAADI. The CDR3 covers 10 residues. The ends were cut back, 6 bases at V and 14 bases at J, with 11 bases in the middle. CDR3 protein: CASRAGLEYF. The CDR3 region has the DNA TGCGCCAGCAGAGCGGGTCTAGAGTACTTC.

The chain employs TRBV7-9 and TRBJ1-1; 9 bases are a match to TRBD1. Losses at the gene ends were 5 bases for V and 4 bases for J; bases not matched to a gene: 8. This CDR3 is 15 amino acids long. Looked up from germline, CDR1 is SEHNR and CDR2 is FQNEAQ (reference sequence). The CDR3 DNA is TGTGCCAGCAGCGGCAGGACAGGGGCGGGCACTGAAGCTTTCTTT. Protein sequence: CASSGRTGAGTEAFF.

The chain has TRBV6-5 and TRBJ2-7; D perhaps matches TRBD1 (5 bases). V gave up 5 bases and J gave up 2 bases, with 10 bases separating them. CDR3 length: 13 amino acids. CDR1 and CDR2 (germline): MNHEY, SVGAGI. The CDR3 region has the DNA TGTGCCAGCAGTCTAGACAGACCCTACGAGCAGTACTTC. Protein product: CASSLDRPYEQYF.

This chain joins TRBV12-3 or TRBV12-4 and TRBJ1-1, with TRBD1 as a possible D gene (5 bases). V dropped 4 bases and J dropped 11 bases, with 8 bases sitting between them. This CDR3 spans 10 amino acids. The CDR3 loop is CASSSGAAFF. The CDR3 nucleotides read TGTGCCAGCAGTTCCGGGGCCGCTTTCTTT.

CDR3 residues: CASSSFRAKGNTIYF. CDR3 nucleotide sequence: TGTGCCAGCAGCTCCTTCAGGGCGAAGGGAAACACCATATATTTT. The J gene is TRBJ1-3, the V gene TRBV13; perhaps TRBD1 as D (5 bases). V was pared by 4 bases and J by 4 bases, with 14 bases between. Germline CDR1 is PRHDT and CDR2 is FYEKMQ (reference sequence). The CDR3 consists of 15 residues.

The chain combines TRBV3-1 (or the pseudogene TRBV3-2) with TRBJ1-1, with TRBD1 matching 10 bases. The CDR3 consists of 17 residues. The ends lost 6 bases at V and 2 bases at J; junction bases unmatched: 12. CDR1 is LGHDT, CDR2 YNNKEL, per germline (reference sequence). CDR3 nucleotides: TGTGCCAGCAGTTTCGCCGGGACAGGGGTCAGTAACACTGAAGCTTTCTTT. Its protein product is CASSFAGTGVSNTEAFF.

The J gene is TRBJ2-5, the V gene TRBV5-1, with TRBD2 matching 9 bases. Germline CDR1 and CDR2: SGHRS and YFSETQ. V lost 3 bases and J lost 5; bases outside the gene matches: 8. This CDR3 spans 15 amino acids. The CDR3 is CASSYIAGVGETQYF. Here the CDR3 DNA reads TGCGCCAGCAGCTATATAGCGGGAGTCGGCGAGACCCAGTACTTC.

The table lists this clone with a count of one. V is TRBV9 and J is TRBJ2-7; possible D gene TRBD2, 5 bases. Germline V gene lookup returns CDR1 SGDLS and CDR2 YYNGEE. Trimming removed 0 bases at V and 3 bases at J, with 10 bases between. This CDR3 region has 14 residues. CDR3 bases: TGTGCCAGCAGCGTAGCTGCTAGCAGCTACGAGCAGTACTTC. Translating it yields CASSVAASSYEQYF.

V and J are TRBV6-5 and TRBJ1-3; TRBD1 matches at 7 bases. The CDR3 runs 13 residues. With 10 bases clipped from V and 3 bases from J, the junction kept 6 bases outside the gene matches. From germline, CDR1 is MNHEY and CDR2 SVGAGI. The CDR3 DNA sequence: TGTGCCACACAGGGGCTCTTTGGAAACACCATATATTTT. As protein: CATQGLFGNTIYF.

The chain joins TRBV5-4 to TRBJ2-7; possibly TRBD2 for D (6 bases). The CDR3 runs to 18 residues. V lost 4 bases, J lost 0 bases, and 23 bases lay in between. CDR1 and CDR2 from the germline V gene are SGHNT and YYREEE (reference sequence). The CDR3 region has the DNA TGTGCCAGCAGCCGCGGGACGGGCTTAATACTCAGCTCCTACGAGCAGTACTTC. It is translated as CASSRGTGLILSSYEQYF. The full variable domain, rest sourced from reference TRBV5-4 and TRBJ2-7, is ETGVTQSPTHLIKTRGQQVTLRCSSQSGHNTVSWYQQALGQGPQFIFQYYREEENGRGNFPPRFSGLQFPNYSSELNVNALELDDSALYLCASSRGTGLILSSYEQYFGPGTRLTVT.

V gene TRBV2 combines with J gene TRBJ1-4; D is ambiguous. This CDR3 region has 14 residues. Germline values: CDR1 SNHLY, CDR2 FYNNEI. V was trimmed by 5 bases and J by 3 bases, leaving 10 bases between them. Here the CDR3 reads CASSLRVPNEKLFF. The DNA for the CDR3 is TGTGCCAGCAGTCTCCGGGTCCCTAATGAAAAACTGTTTTTT.

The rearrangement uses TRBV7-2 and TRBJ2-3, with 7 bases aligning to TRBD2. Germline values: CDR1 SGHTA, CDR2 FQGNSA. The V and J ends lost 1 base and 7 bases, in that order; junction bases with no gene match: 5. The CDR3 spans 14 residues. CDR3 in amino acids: CASSLERGGYTQYF. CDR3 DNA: TGTGCCAGCAGCTTAGAAAGGGGAGGGTATACGCAGTATTTT.

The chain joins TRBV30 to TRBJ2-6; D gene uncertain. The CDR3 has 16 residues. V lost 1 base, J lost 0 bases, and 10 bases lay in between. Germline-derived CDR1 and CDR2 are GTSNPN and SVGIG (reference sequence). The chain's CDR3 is CAWSGRVLSGANVLTF. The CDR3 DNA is TGTGCCTGGAGTGGAAGGGTTCTCTCTGGGGCCAACGTCCTGACTTTC.

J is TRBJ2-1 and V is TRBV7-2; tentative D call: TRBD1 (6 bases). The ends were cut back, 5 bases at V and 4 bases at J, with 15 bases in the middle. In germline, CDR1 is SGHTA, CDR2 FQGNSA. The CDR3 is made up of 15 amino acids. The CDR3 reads CASSEQGLIYNEQFF. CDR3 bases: TGTGCCAGCAGCGAACAGGGTTTAATTTACAATGAGCAGTTCTTC.

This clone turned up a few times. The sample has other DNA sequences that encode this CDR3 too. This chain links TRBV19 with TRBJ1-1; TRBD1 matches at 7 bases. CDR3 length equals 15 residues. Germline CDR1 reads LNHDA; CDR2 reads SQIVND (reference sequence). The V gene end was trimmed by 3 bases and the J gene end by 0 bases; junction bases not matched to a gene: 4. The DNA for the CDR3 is TGTGCCAGTAGTATCGGGGACAGATTGAACACTGAAGCTTTCTTT. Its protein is CASSIGDRLNTEAFF.

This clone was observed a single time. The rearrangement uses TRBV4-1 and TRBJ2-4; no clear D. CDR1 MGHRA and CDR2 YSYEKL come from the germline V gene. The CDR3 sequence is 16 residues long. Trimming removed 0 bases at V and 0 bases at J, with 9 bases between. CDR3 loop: CASSQDLVLAKNIQYF. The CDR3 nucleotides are TGCGCCAGCAGCCAAGATCTGGTACTAGCCAAAAACATTCAGTACTTC.

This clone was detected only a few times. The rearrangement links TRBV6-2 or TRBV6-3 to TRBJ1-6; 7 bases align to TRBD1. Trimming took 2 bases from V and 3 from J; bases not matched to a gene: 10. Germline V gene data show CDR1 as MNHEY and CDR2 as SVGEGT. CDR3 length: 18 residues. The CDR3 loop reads CASSYADRPEDYNSPLHF. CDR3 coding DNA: TGTGCCAGCAGTTACGCGGACAGGCCAGAAGACTATAATTCACCCCTCCACTTT.

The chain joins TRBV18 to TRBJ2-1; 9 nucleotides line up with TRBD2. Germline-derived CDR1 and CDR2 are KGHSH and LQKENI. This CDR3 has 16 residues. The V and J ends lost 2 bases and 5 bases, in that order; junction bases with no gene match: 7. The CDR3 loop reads CASSPSILAGNNEQFF. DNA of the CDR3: TGTGCCAGCTCACCATCCATACTAGCGGGCAACAATGAGCAGTTCTTC.

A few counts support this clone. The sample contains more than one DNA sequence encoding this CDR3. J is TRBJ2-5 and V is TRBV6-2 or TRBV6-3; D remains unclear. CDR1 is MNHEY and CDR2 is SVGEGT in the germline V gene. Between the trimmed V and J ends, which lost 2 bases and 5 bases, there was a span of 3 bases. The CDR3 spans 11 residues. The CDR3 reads CASSYAETQYF. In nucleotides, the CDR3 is TGTGCCAGCAGTTACGCGGAGACCCAGTACTTC.

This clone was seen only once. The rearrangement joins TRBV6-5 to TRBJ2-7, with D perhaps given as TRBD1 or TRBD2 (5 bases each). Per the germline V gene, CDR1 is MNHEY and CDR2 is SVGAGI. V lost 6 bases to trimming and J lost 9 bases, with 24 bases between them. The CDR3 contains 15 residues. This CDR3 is CASSLGAAGLSGQYF. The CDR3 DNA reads TGTGCCAGCAGCCTAGGGGCGGCGGGTTTATCCGGGCAGTACTTC.

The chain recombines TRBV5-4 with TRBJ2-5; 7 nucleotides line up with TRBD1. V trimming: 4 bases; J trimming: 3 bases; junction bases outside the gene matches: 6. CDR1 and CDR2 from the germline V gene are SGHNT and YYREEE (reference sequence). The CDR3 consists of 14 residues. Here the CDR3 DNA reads TGTGCCAGCAGCACCGGGACAGAGAAAGAGACCCAGTACTTC. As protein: CASSTGTEKETQYF.

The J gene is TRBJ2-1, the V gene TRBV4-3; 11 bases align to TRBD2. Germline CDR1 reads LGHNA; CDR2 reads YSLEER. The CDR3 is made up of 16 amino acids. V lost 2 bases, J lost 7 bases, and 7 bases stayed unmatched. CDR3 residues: CASSQTGLAVSNEQFF. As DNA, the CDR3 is TGCGCCAGCAGCCAAACGGGACTAGCGGTTAGTAATGAGCAGTTCTTC.

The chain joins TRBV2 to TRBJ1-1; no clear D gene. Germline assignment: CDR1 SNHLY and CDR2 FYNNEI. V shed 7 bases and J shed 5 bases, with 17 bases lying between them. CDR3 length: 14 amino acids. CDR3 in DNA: TGTGCCAGCAAAGGTCCAGACGCTTGGACTGAAGCTTTCTTT. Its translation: CASKGPDAWTEAFF.